Given below is one T cell receptor beta chain in context. Per the authors' pipeline: From reference gene primer amplification, estimates of nucleated cell counts were derived. Profiled with immunoSEQ multiplex PCR; TCRdb holds only in-frame clones, not every one. The D gene and trimming were derived from the DNA, and the V and J assignments and clone size from that table. The data show roughly 300,000 clones, about 86% seen once. The source of the sample is a study of blood T cell repertoires in COVID-19. Whole-study context: Whether acute or convalescent, the COVID-19 samples came from the United States, Italy and Spain. From T cells, B-cell-depleted T cells, or PBMCs came the material, which was cDNA or gDNA.

Trimming stripped 6 bases from V and 4 bases from J, with 9 bases between. CDR3 length equals 12 residues. Sequenced sample: peripheral blood. The TCR was taken from a woman in her sixties with active or convalescent COVID-19. The chain uses TRBV12-3 or TRBV12-4 and TRBJ1-2; the D is unclear. As DNA, the CDR3 is TGTGCCAGCAGGGGCTTAGTCTATGGCTACACCTTC. Amino acid sequence: CASRGLVYGYTF.